Below, 10 T cell receptor beta chains from the same sample are listed, as sequenced in a study of T cells expressing NK-cell markers. Using the 5' RACE reads, TCRdb records one entry per CDR3 protein without DNA. The table gives roughly 150,000 distinct CDR3 sequences; the top ten clones make up around 20% of it. The sample taken for sequencing was blood T cells: a sorted CD56 or NKG2C T cell subset, CD4+ or CD8+ T cells, or bulk PBMC T cells (not recorded which). The source is a woman between 18 and 75 years old in good health.

The gene calls are TRBV5-1 and TRBJ2-7; as DNA is missing, the TRBD2 call by TCRdb cannot be tested. This CDR3 has 16 amino acids. Germline lookup yields CDR1 SGHRS and CDR2 YFSETQ. The CDR3 protein is CASSSGRGGRIGEQYF. Complete variable domain (other parts from reference TRBV5-1 and TRBJ2-7): KAGVTQTPRYLIKTRGQQVTLSCSPISGHRSVSWYQQTPGQGLQFLFEYFSETQRNKGNFPGRFSGRQFSNSRSEMNVSTLELGDSALYLCASSSGRGGRIGEQYFGPGTRLTVT.

The gene calls are TRBV2 and TRBJ2-5; TCRdb reports TRBD1, a call that lacks DNA to check it against. CDR3 length: 15 amino acids. The V gene's germline CDR1 is SNHLY and CDR2 FYNNEI. The CDR3 reads CASSGRTGEHETQYF.

The rearrangement links TRBV5-1 to TRBJ2-2; TCRdb's assignment of TRBD2 cannot be checked, as there is no DNA. This CDR3 has 16 residues. From germline, CDR1 is SGHRS and CDR2 YFSETQ. CDR3 protein: CASSWGGGTNTGELFF.

The chain carries TRBV3-1 and TRBJ2-2. In germline, CDR1 is LGHDT, CDR2 YNNKEL (reference sequence). The CDR3 loop spans 14 amino acids. CDR3 in amino acids: CASSPKTNTGELFF.

The chain recombines TRBV3-1 with TRBJ2-1; TCRdb designates TRBD2, a call that cannot be tested without DNA. The CDR3 consists of 14 residues. Per germline, CDR1 LGHDT and CDR2 YNNKEL (reference sequence). The CDR3 here is CASSQDSTSGREFF.

The gene calls are TRBV9 and TRBJ2-2; TCRdb returns TRBD2, unconfirmable since there is no DNA. This CDR3 contains 16 residues. Germline V lookup: CDR1 SGDLS, CDR2 YYNGEE. CDR3 amino acids: CASSLTGWREAGELFF.

The V call is TRBV20-1, the J call TRBJ2-7; lacking DNA, the TRBD1 call made by TCRdb goes unchecked. This CDR3 has 19 residues. Germline CDR1 reads DFQATT; CDR2 reads SNEGSKA (reference sequence). The CDR3 here is CSARDLQIQGRVLGYEQYF.

The CDR3 here is CSARRRGTPNYGYTF. This chain uses TRBV20-1 with TRBJ1-2; TCRdb outputs TRBD1, but without DNA this stays unchecked. The length of the CDR3 is 15 residues. The germline V gene has CDR1 DFQATT and CDR2 SNEGSKA (reference sequence).

The chain has TRBV5-1 and TRBJ2-5; absent DNA, TCRdb's TRBD1 call cannot be checked. The CDR3 is 15 amino acids. From germline, CDR1 is SGHRS and CDR2 YFSETQ. CDR3 sequence reads: CASSLQGRAEETQYF.

The V gene is TRBV28, the J gene TRBJ1-2; TCRdb's D call, TRBD1, is unchecked because there is no DNA. The CDR3 covers 14 residues. CDR1 is MDHEN, CDR2 SYDVKM, per germline. CDR3 region: CASSLGTAYYGYTF.